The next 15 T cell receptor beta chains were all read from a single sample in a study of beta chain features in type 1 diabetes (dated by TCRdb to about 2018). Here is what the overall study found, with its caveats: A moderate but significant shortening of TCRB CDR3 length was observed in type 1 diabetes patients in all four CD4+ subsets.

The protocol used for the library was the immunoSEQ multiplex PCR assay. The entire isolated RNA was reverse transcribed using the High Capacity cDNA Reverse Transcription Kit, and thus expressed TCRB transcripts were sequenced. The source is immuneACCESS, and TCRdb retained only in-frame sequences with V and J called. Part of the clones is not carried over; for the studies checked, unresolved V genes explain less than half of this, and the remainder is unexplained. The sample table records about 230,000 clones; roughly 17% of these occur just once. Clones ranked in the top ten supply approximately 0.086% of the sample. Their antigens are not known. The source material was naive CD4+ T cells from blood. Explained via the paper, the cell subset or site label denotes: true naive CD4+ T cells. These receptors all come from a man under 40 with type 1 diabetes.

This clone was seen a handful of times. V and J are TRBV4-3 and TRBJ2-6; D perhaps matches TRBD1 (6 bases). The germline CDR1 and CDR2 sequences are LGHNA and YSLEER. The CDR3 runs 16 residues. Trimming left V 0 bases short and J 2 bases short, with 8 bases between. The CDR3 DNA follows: TGCGCCAGCAGCCAAGATTCAGGGGCTGGGGCCAACGTCCTGACTTTC. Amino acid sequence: CASSQDSGAGANVLTF.

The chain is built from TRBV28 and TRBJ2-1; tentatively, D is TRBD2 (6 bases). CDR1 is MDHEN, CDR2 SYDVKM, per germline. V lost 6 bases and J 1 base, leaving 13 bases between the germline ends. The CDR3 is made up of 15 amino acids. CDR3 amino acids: CASRERENSYNEQFF. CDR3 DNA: TGTGCCAGCAGGGAACGGGAGAATTCCTACAATGAGCAGTTCTTC.

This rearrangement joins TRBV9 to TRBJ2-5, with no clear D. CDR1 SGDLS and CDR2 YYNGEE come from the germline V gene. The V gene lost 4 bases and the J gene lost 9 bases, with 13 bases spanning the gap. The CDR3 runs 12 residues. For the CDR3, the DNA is TGTGCCAGCAGCCCACTGGGCGGAGCCCAGTACTTC. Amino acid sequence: CASSPLGGAQYF.

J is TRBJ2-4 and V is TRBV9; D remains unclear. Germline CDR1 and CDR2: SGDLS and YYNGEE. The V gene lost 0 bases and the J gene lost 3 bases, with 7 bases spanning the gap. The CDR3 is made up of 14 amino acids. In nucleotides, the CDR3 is TGTGCCAGCAGCGTAGACTTTGGCAAAAACATTCAGTACTTC. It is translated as CASSVDFGKNIQYF.

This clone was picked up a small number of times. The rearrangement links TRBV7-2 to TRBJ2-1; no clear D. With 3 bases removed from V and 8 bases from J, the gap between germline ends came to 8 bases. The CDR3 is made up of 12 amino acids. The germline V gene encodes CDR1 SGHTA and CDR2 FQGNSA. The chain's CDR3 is CASSFYGYEQFF. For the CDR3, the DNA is TGTGCCAGCAGCTTTTATGGCTATGAGCAGTTCTTC.

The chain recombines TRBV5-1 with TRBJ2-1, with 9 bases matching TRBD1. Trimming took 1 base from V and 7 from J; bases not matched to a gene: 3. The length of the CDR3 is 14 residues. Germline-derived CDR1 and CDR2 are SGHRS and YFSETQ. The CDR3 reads CASSLRTGENEQFF. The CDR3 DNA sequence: TGCGCCAGCAGCTTGCGGACAGGGGAGAATGAGCAGTTCTTC.

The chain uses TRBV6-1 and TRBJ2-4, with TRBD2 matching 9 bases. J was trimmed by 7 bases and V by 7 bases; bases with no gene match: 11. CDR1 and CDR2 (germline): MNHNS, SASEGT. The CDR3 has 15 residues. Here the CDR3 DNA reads TGTGCCAGCAAGTTCGAGGCGGGAGGGCCTAACATTCAGTACTTC. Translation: CASKFEAGGPNIQYF.

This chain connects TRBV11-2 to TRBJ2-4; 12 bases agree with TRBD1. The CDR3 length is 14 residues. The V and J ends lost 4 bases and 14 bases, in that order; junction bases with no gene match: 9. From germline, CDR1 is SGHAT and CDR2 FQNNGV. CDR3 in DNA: TGTGCCAGCAGCTCCTCGGGGGACAGGGGGCCCGAGTACTTC. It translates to CASSSSGDRGPEYF.

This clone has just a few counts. CDR3 region: CSAGFPRNSGNTIYF. The CDR3 DNA is TGCAGCGCCGGGTTCCCACGAAACTCTGGAAACACCATATATTTT. The chain employs TRBV29-1 and TRBJ1-3; D unclear. The CDR3 extends over 15 amino acids. Germline CDR1 reads SQVTM; CDR2 reads ANQGSEA. The V end was cut by 7 bases, the J end by 0 bases, with 16 bases between.

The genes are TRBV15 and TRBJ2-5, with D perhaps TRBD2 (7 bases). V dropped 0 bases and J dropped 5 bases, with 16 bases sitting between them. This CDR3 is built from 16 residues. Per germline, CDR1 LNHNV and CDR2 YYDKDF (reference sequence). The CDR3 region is CATSRDLLRGRETQYF. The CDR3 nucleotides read TGTGCCACCAGCAGAGATCTATTGCGGGGGCGGGAGACCCAGTACTTC. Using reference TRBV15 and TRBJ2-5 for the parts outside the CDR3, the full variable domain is DAMVIQNPRYQVTQFGKPVTLSCSQTLNHNVMYWYQQKSSQAPKLLFHYYDKDFNNEADTPDNFQSRRPNTSFCFLDIRSPGLGDTAMYLCATSRDLLRGRETQYFGPGTRLLVL.

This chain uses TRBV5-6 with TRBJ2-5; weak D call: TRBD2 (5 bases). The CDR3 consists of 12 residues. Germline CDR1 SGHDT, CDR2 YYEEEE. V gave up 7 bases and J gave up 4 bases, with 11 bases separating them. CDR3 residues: CASGVEGETQYF. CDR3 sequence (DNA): TGTGCCAGCGGCGTAGAGGGAGAGACCCAGTACTTC.

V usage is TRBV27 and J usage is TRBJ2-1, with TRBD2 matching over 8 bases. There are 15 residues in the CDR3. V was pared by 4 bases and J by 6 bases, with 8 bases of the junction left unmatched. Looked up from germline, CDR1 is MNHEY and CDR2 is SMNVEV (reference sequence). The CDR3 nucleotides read TGTGCCAGCAGTTCTTGGCTAGCGGGCTTCAATGAGCAGTTCTTC. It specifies CASSSWLAGFNEQFF.

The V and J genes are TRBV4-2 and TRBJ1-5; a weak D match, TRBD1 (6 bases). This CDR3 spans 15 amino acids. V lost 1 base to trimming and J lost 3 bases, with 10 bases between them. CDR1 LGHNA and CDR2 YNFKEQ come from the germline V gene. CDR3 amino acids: CASSQVTGLNQPQHF. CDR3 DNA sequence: TGTGCCAGCAGCCAAGTTACAGGGCTCAATCAGCCCCAGCATTTT.

The CDR3 nucleotides read TGTGCCACCAGCAGAGAGACCTGGGAGACCCAGTACTTC. This sequence encodes CATSRETWETQYF. This chain uses TRBV15 with TRBJ2-5, with D unclear. V was pared by 0 bases and J by 5 bases, with 7 bases between. The CDR3 sequence is 13 residues long. Germline values: CDR1 LNHNV, CDR2 YYDKDF (reference sequence).

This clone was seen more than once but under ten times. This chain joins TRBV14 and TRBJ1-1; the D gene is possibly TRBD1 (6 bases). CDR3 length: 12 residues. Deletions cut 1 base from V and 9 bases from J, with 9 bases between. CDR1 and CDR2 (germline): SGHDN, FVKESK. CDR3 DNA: TGTGCCAGCAGCCAAGCGGACAGTAAAGCTTTCTTT. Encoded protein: CASSQADSKAFF.